This T cell receptor (beta chain) was sequenced during a study of blood T cell repertoires in COVID-19. Study details: PBMCs, B-cell-depleted T cells, or T cells provided the cDNA or gDNA that made up the material.

The CDR3 is made up of 13 amino acids. Trimming shortened V by 6 bases and J by 4 bases, and 9 bases separated the two germline ends. Germline assignment: CDR1 SGHTA and CDR2 FQGTGA. Clones were sequenced by immunoSEQ multiplex PCR, and TCRdb holds only the in-frame ones, with some missing. In the table there are roughly 310,000 clones, 88% of which are singletons. The chain recombines TRBV7-3 with TRBJ2-2; no clear D. The sequencing sample was made of peripheral blood. The receptor was isolated from a woman in her forties or fifties with active or convalescent COVID-19. The CDR3: CASSYSGTGELFF. CDR3 in DNA: TGTGCCAGCAGTTATTCGGGCACCGGGGAGCTGTTTTTT.